This T cell receptor beta chain was documented in a study of vaccination effects on CD4 cells after COVID-19. In the study overall: Two-dose BNT162b2 or mRNA-1273 vaccination was given to participants.

Sequencing followed a ViraFEST assay step that expanded antigen-specific CD4+ T cells with viral peptide pools. Researchers isolated CD4+ T cells once approximately 10 days of culture had elapsed. Vaccinated recipients, who were negative for nucleocapsid antibodies, had no history of SARS-CoV-2 infection. Every well housed more than 1.5 million PBMC, which grew in culture alongside about 9 IU/ml IL-2 and 8.5 to 10 ug/ml peptides. V was shortened by 1 base and J by 0 bases, with 22 bases between the two germline ends. Per the germline V gene, CDR1 is KGHSH and CDR2 is LQKENI. CDR3 length: 20 residues. This clone was seen more than once but under ten times. Its antigen is unknown. Method: immunoSEQ multiplex PCR; TCRdb's copy keeps in-frame clones and lacks some. This table holds tens of thousands of clones, roughly 68% found once. Study-level results: Marked contraction was observed in infection-induced and vaccine-induced clones late after vaccination. Healthy vaccinees' vaccine-induced clones included only 1 of 255 cross-reacting with common cold coronaviruses.

The V call is TRBV18, the J call TRBJ1-3; the D is unclear. Sequenced here: CD4+ T cells from PBMCs cultured with HCoV-NL63 spike peptides, sampled before COVID-19 vaccination. This TCR was sampled from a human donor who received a COVID-19 vaccine. This CDR3 is CASSPRFQGPESHSGNTIYF. For the CDR3, the DNA is TGTGCCAGCTCACCACGGTTTCAAGGGCCAGAATCCCACTCTGGAAACACCATATATTTT.